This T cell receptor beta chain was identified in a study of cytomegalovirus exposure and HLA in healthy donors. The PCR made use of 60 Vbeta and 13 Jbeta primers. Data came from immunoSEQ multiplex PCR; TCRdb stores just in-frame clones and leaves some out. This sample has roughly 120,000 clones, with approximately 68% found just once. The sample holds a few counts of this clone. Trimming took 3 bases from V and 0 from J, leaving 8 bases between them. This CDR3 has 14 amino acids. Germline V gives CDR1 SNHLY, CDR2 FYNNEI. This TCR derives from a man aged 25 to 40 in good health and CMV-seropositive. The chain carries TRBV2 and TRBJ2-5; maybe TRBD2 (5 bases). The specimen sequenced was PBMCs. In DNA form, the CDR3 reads TGTGCCAGCAGTGACAGGAGGAACCAAGAGACCCAGTACTTC. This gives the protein CASSDRRNQETQYF.